Sequencing of this TCR beta chain was carried out in a study of identical twins (dated by TCRdb to the mid-2010s). Turning to the overall study: TCR alpha and beta repertoires from monozygotic twins, unrelated adults of various ages and cord blood were deep-sequenced to test whether fetal clonotypes persist. To rule out contamination, replicate twin experiments were performed at different times with different library preparation protocols. Broader findings and caveats from the paper: Compared with coincidental sharing between unrelated individuals, out-of-frame TCR alpha sequences shared between twins had an excess of sequences with low generation probability. Invariant T cells such as MAIT and iNKT could partly confound zero-insertion analyses, though diverse VJ usage argued against this for most clonotypes. Because the same donors could not be followed over many years, the conclusions depended on cross-sectional statistical analysis. Out-of-frame TCR alpha sharing in monozygotic twins was systematically underestimated by recombination models, whereas sharing between unrelated individuals was in agreement with the recombination models. Abundant cord blood beta clonotypes had fewer insertions, young adult naive repertoires showed a similar but weaker trend, and memory repertoires showed no such trend. Excess twin sharing in beta out-of-frame sequences was weaker because fewer shared sequences lowered the signal-to-noise ratio.

Every donor was a healthy Caucasian. Three pairs of female monozygotic twins, all aged 18 to 29 years, made up the twin cohort. CD4+ and CD8+ T cell populations were isolated with positive isolation kits from Invitrogen. Trimming costs V 4 bases and J 4 bases, and their ends lie 11 bases apart. As encoded in the germline V gene, CDR1 is MNHNS while CDR2 is SASEGT. CDR3 length: 13 amino acids, cysteine to phenylalanine. Only CDR3 DNA is held: 39 bases, read in frame from base 1. Libraries were made using 5' RACE. Sequencing was performed on an Illumina HiSeq 2000. Template switching introduced a universal primer binding site; the final cDNA contained a unique molecular identifier, enabling accurate counting of TCR cDNA molecules. Specific primers in the conserved constant-segment region were used to synthesize first-strand cDNA for the TCR alpha and beta chains. To control for contamination, every cDNA library was double barcoded, receiving both a SMART-Mk sample barcode and Illumina barcodes. TruSeq adapter sequences and Illumina sample barcodes were added in two successive PCR steps. The Illumina HiSeq platform was used with custom primers to sequence TCR alpha and beta cDNA libraries. In the authors' own workflow: Unique molecular identifiers were extracted from raw reads with MiGEC, and CDR3 positions were determined with MiXCR. For each individual, recombination models were inferred using an EM algorithm with the repgenHMM and IGoR tools. Shared clonotypes were analyzed with the tcR package in R, and sharing was normalized by the product of cloneset sizes. To study raw recombination free of thymic and clonal selection effects, out-of-frame nonproductive sequences were analyzed. Clones were called with MiXCR by TCRdb after fastp trimmed the public reads at Q25, and only in-frame beta chains were retained. When rows share a CDR3 protein, they turn into one entry using the most common DNA and genes. None of the V and J calls come from the authors' own analysis; TCRdb made them. The sample table contains 460,000 or so distinct CDR3 sequences; only one count was recorded for 12% to 15% of them. The ten largest clonotypes hold approximately 0.52% of the sample.

This clonotype showed up just a few times. Its antigen is still unknown. No base qualities exist here, and no much larger clone lies one base off it. This sample also appeared in a second study, on yellow fever vaccine responses in identical twins. The second investigation adds: The T cell response to vaccination in identical twins was reported by the authors to appear partly convergent and partly personalized. In the study, vaccine-responding T cell clones were precisely tracked in identical twins.

The clonotype was recovered from a woman in her late teens or twenties in good health. Sequenced sample: CD4+ T cells sorted from blood. Here the chain combines TRBV6-1 and TRBJ2-7; no D gene is confidently identified. For the CDR3, the sequence is CASSGTDEYEQYF. The DNA reads TGTGCCAGCAGTGGTACAGACGAATACGAGCAGTACTTC.